The clone carrying this TCR beta chain was observed at least ten times. Its antigen is unknown. The data derive from a study of CD8+ T cells in alopecia areata. General study results and limits: Affected lesional scalp, above all in alopecia totalis/universalis, was more clonal than normal scalp. It was less clear whether patients shared TCRs than it was in mice, possibly because of HLA.

Isolated RNA was reverse transcribed into cDNA used as the sequencing template. Method: immunoSEQ multiplex PCR; TCRdb's copy keeps in-frame clones and lacks some. The sample has 250,000 to 350,000 clones, 45% to 70% seen once. Described treatment: oral pan-JAK inhibitor, 5-10 mg twice daily. Peripheral blood samples and lesional scalp punch biopsies were obtained from alopecia areata patients. Starting from PBMCs, sorting isolated CD4+ and CD8+ T cells. The CDR3 spans 14 residues. Trimming removed 8 bases at V and 0 bases at J, with 12 bases between. Germline lookup yields CDR1 SEHNR and CDR2 FQNEAQ (reference sequence).

The rearrangement links TRBV7-9 to TRBJ2-3; TRBD2 is a possible D gene (6 bases). The TCR comes from a human donor with alopecia areata. The sample here was CD4+ T cells sorted from blood, taken at week 52, from a patient treated with tofacitinib. This CDR3 reads CASRLGRSTDTQYF. The CDR3 nucleotides read TGTGCCAGCCGCCTGGGGAGGAGCACAGATACGCAGTATTTT.